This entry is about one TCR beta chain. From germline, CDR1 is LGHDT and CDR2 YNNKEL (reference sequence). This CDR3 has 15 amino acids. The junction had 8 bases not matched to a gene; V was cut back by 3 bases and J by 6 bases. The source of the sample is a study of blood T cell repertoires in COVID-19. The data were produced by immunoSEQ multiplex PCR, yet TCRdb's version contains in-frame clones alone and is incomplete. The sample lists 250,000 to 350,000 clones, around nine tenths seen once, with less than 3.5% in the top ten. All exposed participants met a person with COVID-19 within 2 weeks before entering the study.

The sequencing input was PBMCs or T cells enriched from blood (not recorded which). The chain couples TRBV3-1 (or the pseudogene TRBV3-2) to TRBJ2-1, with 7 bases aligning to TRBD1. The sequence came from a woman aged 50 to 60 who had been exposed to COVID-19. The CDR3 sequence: CASSQMTGLGNEQFF. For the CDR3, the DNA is TGTGCCAGCAGCCAGATGACAGGGCTGGGCAATGAGCAGTTCTTC.